This T cell receptor (beta chain) was sequenced during a study of CD8+ T cells in alopecia areata (dated by TCRdb to between 2017 and 2018). In the study overall: Treated patients were enrolled in an open-label pilot trial of oral tofacitinib, 5 to 10 mg twice daily, for moderate-to-severe alopecia areata. Tofacitinib was given for 6 to 18 months, followed by 6 months of follow-up off drug to assess delayed response and recurrence. In both human patients and the C3H/HeJ mouse model, the study applied high-throughput TCRbeta sequencing to look at T cell clonal expansion in alopecia areata. In humans, TCRbeta sequencing was performed on scalp tissue and on sorted CD4+ and CD8+ peripheral blood T cells from healthy controls and from patients with patchy or totalis/universalis alopecia areata. Patients on tofacitinib were biopsied at baseline and after 4 and 24 weeks of treatment, and several of the patients also had a later scalp biopsy. Scalp clonality was compared among normal scalp (n=4), patchy alopecia areata scalp (n=8), and alopecia totalis/universalis scalp (n=8). RNA came from the PAXgene miRNA kit for fixed scalp, the miRNeasy kit for PBMCs, and the RNeasy kit for mouse skin. TCRbeta CDR3 regions were amplified by immunoSEQ multiplex PCR with 35 Vbeta forward and 13 Jbeta reverse primers.

Read against the paper, the sample's time point label means: baseline before oral tofacitinib. From alopecia areata patients, peripheral blood was collected along with lesional scalp punch biopsies. PBMCs were isolated by density centrifugation and stained for CD3, CD4 and CD8, and CD4+ and CD8+ T cells were sorted on a FACSAria. On this clone itself: It lacks a known antigen. No base-level quality is on record; no much larger clone is a single base apart.

The CDR3 spans 15 residues, from the cysteine through the phenylalanine. Solely the CDR3 DNA is kept, with 45 bases framed from the first base. The junction carries 14 bases between V and J, which are trimmed by 3 bases and 2 bases respectively. Via the germline V gene, CDR1 is MNHEY and CDR2 SVGAGI. The library was produced with the immunoSEQ multiplex PCR assay. To provide template for TCR sequencing, every sample had RNA extracted and reverse transcribed into cDNA. First-strand cDNA was synthesized using SuperScript III with a 2:1 mix of oligo-dT and random hexamers. A synthetic immune receptor repertoire was used to gauge amplification bias, and whatever bias remained was removed computationally. In the source study's methods: Raw reads were preprocessed for error removal, and CDR3 was defined according to IMGT conventions as running from the conserved cysteine to phenylalanine. Clonality was computed by normalizing Shannon entropy by log2 of the number of productive unique TCRs and subtracting the result from 1. Scalp TCRbeta sequences were cross-referenced with sorted blood CD4 and CD8 repertoires so that the CD4 or CD8 identity of scalp clones could be inferred. TCRdb holds this immuneACCESS table with in-frame rearrangements only. Some clones are missing; in checked studies, unresolved V genes explain under half, and the rest has no known cause. V, J and clone size are taken as reported in that table, and D and trimming were inferred from the DNA itself. The sample has 150,000 or so clones on record, around 87% of them singletons. The ten most abundant clones make up over 12% of the sample.

The paper as a whole reports these results and caveats: Shared TCR sequences between patients were less evident than in mice, which may be partly attributable to HLA diversity in the patient population. Compared with normal scalp, lesional scalp, particularly in alopecia totalis/universalis, had higher clonality and more expanded CD8+ clones, which suggests antigenic drive. Scalp TCR repertoire analysis is complicated because resident alphabeta T cells in normal human skin are also sequenced, whereas mouse skin is dominated by gammadelta T cells.

The rearranged segments are TRBV6-5 and TRBJ2-7, and TRBD1 may be the D gene, going by 6 matching bases. This receptor was obtained from a human donor with alopecia areata. The source was CD8+ T cells sorted from blood, collected at week 0. This receptor has the CDR3 CASSYRAGAAYEQYF. The DNA reads as follows: TGTGCCAGCAGTTATCGAGCAGGGGCCGCCTACGAGCAGTACTTC.